This is a list of T cell receptor beta chains from one sample in a study of blood T cell repertoires in COVID-19. Clones were read by immunoSEQ multiplex PCR, and TCRdb kept only the in-frame ones, dropping some. Among 95,000 to 150,000 clones, less than 90% were seen once, and the ten largest hold under 4%. Sequenced sample: PBMCs or T cells enriched from blood (not recorded which). All receptors derive from a woman under 40 who had recovered from COVID-19. The CDR3 runs from the conserved cysteine through the conserved F or W. Each record gives: clone size, D gene, J gene, V gene, CDR3 DNA, CDR3 protein. D genes are given only for firm matches. Not every row has a clone size; where given, it reads once, few, many or a size class.

size: -
D: TRBD2
J: TRBJ2-3
V: TRBV28
DNA: TGTGCCAGCAGTGGACTAGCGGGGACCGGAGATACGCAGTATTTT
CDR3: CASSGLAGTGDTQYF

size: few
D: TRBD1
J: TRBJ2-3
V: TRBV13
DNA: TGTGCCAGCAGCACCAGACGACAGGGAAGGAGCACAGATACGCAGTATTTT
CDR3: CASSTRRQGRSTDTQYF

size: -
D: -
J: TRBJ1-6
V: TRBV19
DNA: TGTGCCAGTAGTGACCTAGGAATCGGGGGGAATTCACCCCTCCACTTT
CDR3: CASSDLGIGGNSPLHF

size: once
D: -
J: TRBJ2-1
V: TRBV2
DNA: TGTGCCAGCAGTGAGGAGAGCGGCCCCTACAATGAGCAGTTCTTC
CDR3: CASSEESGPYNEQFF

size: -
D: -
J: TRBJ2-5
V: TRBV1
DNA: TGCACCAGCAGCCAAAACGCGGGAGAGACCCAGTACTTC
CDR3: CTSSQNAGETQYF

size: -
D: TRBD1
J: TRBJ2-7
V: TRBV24-1
DNA: TGTGCCACCAGTGACGGGGACAGGGCCTACGAGCAGTACTTC
CDR3: CATSDGDRAYEQYF

size: once
D: -
J: TRBJ2-2
V: TRBV7-2
DNA: TGTGCCAGCAGCCAAACAGGGAGGGACACCGGGGAGCTGTTTTTT
CDR3: CASSQTGRDTGELFF

size: once
D: -
J: TRBJ2-1
V: TRBV5-1
DNA: TGCGCCAGCAGCGTGGCGGGGAGTTCCTACAATGAGCAGTTCTTC
CDR3: CASSVAGSSYNEQFF

size: -
D: TRBD2
J: TRBJ2-1
V: TRBV5-1
DNA: TGCGCCAGCAGCAGACAAAGCGGGAGGTCTTACAATGAGCAGTTCTTC
CDR3: CASSRQSGRSYNEQFF

size: -
D: TRBD2
J: TRBJ2-1
V: TRBV24-1
DNA: TGTGCCACCAGTGATCCGAGCGGGAACTCCTACAATGAGCAGTTCTTC
CDR3: CATSDPSGNSYNEQFF

size: -
D: TRBD2
J: TRBJ2-1
V: TRBV28
DNA: TGTGCCAGCACCACCGGCGGTGGTAGCGGGAGTCAGAGTGAGCAGTTCTTC
CDR3: CASTTGGGSGSQSEQFF

size: -
D: TRBD1
J: TRBJ1-1
V: TRBV6-4
DNA: TGTGCCAGCAGTGAAGGACAGGGGAGTACTGAAGCTTTCTTT
CDR3: CASSEGQGSTEAFF

size: -
D: -
J: TRBJ1-1
V: TRBV5-4
DNA: TGTGCCAGCAGCTCCCGACAAGAAGCTTTCTTT
CDR3: CASSSRQEAFF

size: -
D: -
J: TRBJ1-5
V: TRBV28
DNA: TGTGCCAGCAGTTTCCCCTCCCACTTCAGCAATCAGCCCCAGCATTTT
CDR3: CASSFPSHFSNQPQHF

size: few
D: -
J: TRBJ1-6
V: TRBV4-2
DNA: TGTGCCAGCAGCCAAGGGGGCAATTCACCCCTCCACTTT
CDR3: CASSQGGNSPLHF

size: many
D: TRBD2
J: TRBJ2-3
V: TRBV7-2
DNA: TGTGCCAGCAGCTTAGGTGAGAGCGGGAGGGGCGCAGATACGCAGTATTTT
CDR3: CASSLGESGRGADTQYF

size: -
D: -
J: TRBJ1-3
V: TRBV14
DNA: TGTGCCAGCTCGCGGCTTGGAAACACCATATATTTT
CDR3: CASSRLGNTIYF

size: -
D: TRBD2
J: TRBJ2-3
V: TRBV7-9
DNA: TGTGCCAGCAGCTCCTTAGCGGGAGTCGGGACAGATACGCAGTATTTT
CDR3: CASSSLAGVGTDTQYF

size: -
D: -
J: TRBJ2-1
V: TRBV5-1
DNA: TGCGCCAGCAGCTCCCTCCGGTCTACTTACAATGAGCAGTTCTTC
CDR3: CASSSLRSTYNEQFF

size: -
D: -
J: TRBJ2-1
V: TRBV5-1
DNA: TGCGCCAGCAGCCTCAGGCGGGTCATGGGCTCCTACAATGAGCAGTTCTTC
CDR3: CASSLRRVMGSYNEQFF

size: -
D: TRBD2
J: TRBJ2-5
V: TRBV9
DNA: TGTGCCAGCAGCGTAACTAGCGGAGGATCGGAGACCCAGTACTTC
CDR3: CASSVTSGGSETQYF

size: -
D: TRBD2
J: TRBJ2-1
V: TRBV7-2
DNA: TGTGCCACCCTCCCCCCGGGAGGGCATGAGCAGTTCTTC
CDR3: CATLPPGGHEQFF

size: -
D: -
J: TRBJ1-6
V: TRBV6-5
DNA: TGTGCCAGCAGTTACTCGCAGGGTCGGGATAATTCACCCCTCCACTTT
CDR3: CASSYSQGRDNSPLHF

size: -
D: -
J: TRBJ2-5
V: TRBV11-2
DNA: TGTGCCAGCAGCTTAGCCTCCTCTAGGGAGACCCAGTACTTC
CDR3: CASSLASSRETQYF

size: -
D: -
J: TRBJ2-1
V: TRBV9
DNA: TGTGCCAGCAGCCCTCGCCTCCCGGGAGCCCTTAATGAGCAGTTCTTC
CDR3: CASSPRLPGALNEQFF

size: -
D: -
J: TRBJ1-1
V: TRBV25-1
DNA: TGTGCCAGCAGTGAGATTGGTGAGGGTAACACTGAAGCTTTCTTT
CDR3: CASSEIGEGNTEAFF

size: -
D: TRBD1
J: TRBJ1-4
V: TRBV7-2
DNA: TGTGCCAGCAGCTCTAGGAACAGGGGGAGGGAAAAACTGTTTTTT
CDR3: CASSSRNRGREKLFF

size: -
D: TRBD2
J: TRBJ2-2
V: TRBV7-2
DNA: TGTGCCAGCAGGGGACTAGCGGGAGGCCCGAGGACCGGGGAGCTGTTTTTT
CDR3: CASRGLAGGPRTGELFF

size: -
D: -
J: TRBJ1-3
V: TRBV5-1
DNA: TGCGCCAGCAGCTTGGTACCCGGGGGCTCTGGAAACACCATATATTTT
CDR3: CASSLVPGGSGNTIYF

size: -
D: TRBD2
J: TRBJ2-7
V: TRBV5-4
DNA: TGTGCCAGCAGCGACCGGACACGACTAGCGTTAAGCTACGAGCAGTACTTC
CDR3: CASSDRTRLALSYEQYF

size: -
D: -
J: TRBJ2-3
V: TRBV7-2
DNA: TGTGCCAGCAGCTTAGTCGGTCACCAGGACTCTACGCAGTATTTT
CDR3: CASSLVGHQDSTQYF

size: -
D: TRBD1
J: TRBJ1-5
V: TRBV5-4
DNA: TGTGCCAGCAGCCACGACAGGGGTAATCAGCCCCAGCATTTT
CDR3: CASSHDRGNQPQHF

size: -
D: -
J: TRBJ1-5
V: TRBV15
DNA: TGTGCCACCAGCCCTTGGGGGGAAAGCAATCAGCCCCAGCATTTT
CDR3: CATSPWGESNQPQHF

size: few
D: TRBD2
J: TRBJ2-2
V: TRBV7-9
DNA: TGTGCCAGCAGCTCGGGACTACTAACCGGGGAGCTGTTTTTT
CDR3: CASSSGLLTGELFF

size: -
D: TRBD2
J: TRBJ2-3
V: TRBV7-3
DNA: TGTGCCAGCAGCTTAGGGACTAGTACTGATACGCAGTATTTT
CDR3: CASSLGTSTDTQYF

size: -
D: -
J: TRBJ1-4
V: TRBV14
DNA: TGTGCCAGCAGCGCCGGTCTTGCTGAAAAACTGTTTTTT
CDR3: CASSAGLAEKLFF

size: once
D: TRBD2
J: TRBJ2-2
V: TRBV5-1
DNA: TGCGCCAGCAGCTTGGGACTAGCGGGAGGGGAGCTGTTTTTT
CDR3: CASSLGLAGGELFF

size: -
D: -
J: TRBJ2-7
V: TRBV10-3
DNA: TGTGCCATCAGAGGCAGGCTATCCTACGAGCAGTACTTC
CDR3: CAIRGRLSYEQYF

size: once
D: TRBD2
J: TRBJ2-3
V: TRBV7-9
DNA: TGTGCCAGCACATCAACGACTAGCGGGACTGGGGGGACTAGCACAGATACGCAGTATTTT
CDR3: CASTSTTSGTGGTSTDTQYF

size: -
D: -
J: TRBJ2-2
V: TRBV9
DNA: TGTGCCAGCAGACGGGGGAGTGACACCGGGGAGCTGTTTTTT
CDR3: CASRRGSDTGELFF

size: -
D: -
J: TRBJ2-3
V: TRBV3-1/TRBV3-2
DNA: TGTGCCAGCAGCCTGCAGGGTCCAGATACGCAGTATTTT
CDR3: CASSLQGPDTQYF

size: few
D: -
J: TRBJ2-1
V: TRBV6-6
DNA: TGTGCCAGCAGTTACGAATCACTAGGGTACAATGAGCAGTTCTTC
CDR3: CASSYESLGYNEQFF

size: -
D: TRBD1
J: TRBJ1-4
V: TRBV2
DNA: TGTGCCAGCACCATACGGACAGGGGTGTACGAAAAACTGTTTTTT
CDR3: CASTIRTGVYEKLFF

size: -
D: TRBD2
J: TRBJ2-2
V: TRBV7-2
DNA: TGTGCCAGCAGCCAGGGGACTAGCGGCACCGGGGAGCTGTTTTTT
CDR3: CASSQGTSGTGELFF

size: -
D: TRBD1
J: TRBJ1-3
V: TRBV7-2
DNA: TGTGCCAGCAGCTTGGGGACAGGGAGGGCTGGAAACACCATATATTTT
CDR3: CASSLGTGRAGNTIYF

size: -
D: -
J: TRBJ2-7
V: TRBV7-6
DNA: TGTGCCAGCAGCTTAGTTTACCTATCCTACGAGCAGTACTTC
CDR3: CASSLVYLSYEQYF

size: -
D: TRBD1
J: TRBJ1-5
V: TRBV28
DNA: TGTGCCAGCAGTTTAAAGGGGGCATACAATCAGCCCCAGCATTTT
CDR3: CASSLKGAYNQPQHF